This T cell receptor (beta chain) was sequenced for a study of cytomegalovirus exposure and HLA in healthy donors. Unmatched junction bases numbered 2, after V lost 2 bases and J lost 3 bases. Germline V gives CDR1 GTSNPN, CDR2 SVGIG (reference sequence). The length of the CDR3 is 16 residues. With 60 Vbeta and 13 Jbeta primers, the PCR was carried out. Assay used: immunoSEQ multiplex PCR; TCRdb lists only in-frame clones, some missing. This sample carries fewer than 130,000 clones, 65% to 80% of them seen once, and the ten largest clones take about 5.2%. The rearrangement joins TRBV30 to TRBJ2-2; TRBD2 matches at 14 bases. The receptor's source is a female donor in good health and CMV-seropositive. Sequenced material: PBMCs. Here the CDR3 DNA reads TGTGCCTGGAGTAGGACTAGCGGGGGGTACACCGGGGAGCTGTTTTTT. Translated: CAWSRTSGGYTGELFF.